Listed here are 17 T cell receptor beta chains from one sample, sequenced in a study of blood T cells in healthy people across ages. PCR was performed a second time for about 7 to 12 cycles using a sample-barcoded 5' primer and a J-beta primer mix. Each CDR3 protein is one row after TCRdb ran MiXCR on the 5' RACE reads. In the table there are 850,000 to 1,300,000 distinct CDR3 sequences, 40% to 45% of which are singletons. The source material was blood. The receptors derive from a woman aged 60 to 75 in good health.

The rearrangement uses TRBV12-3 or TRBV12-4 and TRBJ2-7; D ambiguous. The end of the DNA aligns better with TRBJ2-5, so the J call may be wrong. This CDR3 has 14 amino acids. The CDR3 reads CASSRAASGETQYF. Written as DNA, the CDR3 is TGTGCCAGCAGCCGGGCCGCTAGTGGTGAGACCCAGTACTTC.

This clonotype was counted between two and nine times. The chain joins TRBV7-2 to TRBJ2-6, with 8 nucleotides matching TRBD1. The CDR3 spans 17 residues. From germline, CDR1 is SGHTA and CDR2 FQGNSA. V dropped 3 bases and J dropped 0; count of bases not matched to a gene: 4. The CDR3 loop reads CASSFPTGGSGANVLTF. CDR3 DNA: TGTGCCAGCAGCTTCCCCACAGGGGGCTCTGGGGCCAACGTCCTGACTTTC.

The chain employs TRBV6-5 and TRBJ2-7, with D hard to call. Germline V gene lookup returns CDR1 MNHEY and CDR2 SVGAGI. With 0 bases removed from V and 6 bases from J, the gap between germline ends came to 12 bases. The CDR3 length is 14 residues. The CDR3 coding sequence is TGTGCCAGCAGTTACTCGAGACGGGTCCCCGAGCAGTACTTC. It yields the protein CASSYSRRVPEQYF.

The chain recombines TRBV18 with TRBJ1-4, with 7 nucleotides matching TRBD1. Germline values: CDR1 KGHSH, CDR2 LQKENI. CDR3 length: 17 residues. V shed 3 bases, J shed 0 bases, and the junction held 7 bases outside the gene matches. CDR3 bases: TGTGCCAGCTCACCCTATCTCGGGACAGCAACTAATGAAAAACTGTTTTTT. Amino acids: CASSPYLGTATNEKLFF.

This clonotype was detected a few times. This chain joins TRBV10-3 and TRBJ2-1; 7 bases fit TRBD1. The CDR3 loop spans 14 amino acids. Germline-derived CDR1 and CDR2 are ENHRY and SYGVKD. V shed 2 bases and J 6 bases; nucleotides not matched to a gene: 4. The CDR3 nucleotides read TGTGCCATCAGTGAGGCTCCAGGGGGCAATGAGCAGTTCTTC. This sequence encodes CAISEAPGGNEQFF.

This clonotype appeared once. J is TRBJ1-1 and V is TRBV24-1; 8 bases agree with TRBD1. V shed 9 bases and J 12 bases; nucleotides not matched to a gene: 8. Germline CDR1 KGHDR, CDR2 SFDVKD. The CDR3 runs 11 residues. The CDR3 loop is CATGQGLATFF. As DNA, the CDR3 is TGTGCCACCGGACAGGGCCTCGCGACTTTCTTT.

V usage is TRBV23-1 and J usage is TRBJ2-1, with 7 bases that match TRBD2. TRBV23-1 is an ORF; its function is uncertain. This CDR3 has 16 amino acids. Losses at the gene ends were 7 bases for V and 4 bases for J; bases not matched to a gene: 13. For the CDR3, the DNA is TGCGCCAGCACCCGATCGGGGGAGGGCTGGTACAATGAGCAGTTCTTC. Translating gives CASTRSGEGWYNEQFF.

This clonotype was observed a handful of times. This rearrangement joins TRBV27 to TRBJ2-6, with D possibly TRBD2 on 5 matching bases. Germline V gene sequence: CDR1 MNHEY, CDR2 SMNVEV (reference sequence). V gave up 0 bases and J gave up 0 bases, with 9 bases separating them. The CDR3 spans 17 residues. The CDR3 reads CASSLSEVPSGANVLTF. CDR3 nucleotide sequence: TGTGCCAGCAGTTTATCGGAGGTACCCTCTGGGGCCAACGTCCTGACTTTC.

For this clonotype: A much larger clone lies a single base off, so this may be a read error. This sequence joins TRBV7-2 and TRBJ2-3, with D perhaps being TRBD1 or TRBD2 (5 bases each). Germline V gene data show CDR1 as SGHTA and CDR2 as FQGNSA. The V gene lost 1 base and the J gene lost 1 base, with 9 bases spanning the gap. The CDR3 has 15 amino acids. The CDR3 DNA is TGTACCAGCAGCTTAGGGGGACCTGGCACAGATACGCAGTATTTT. The encoded protein is CTSSLGGPGTDTQYF.

This clonotype has more than one count but fewer than ten. The V and J genes are TRBV3-1 and TRBJ2-7, with 9 bases matching TRBD1. The CDR3 totals 15 residues. Germline V lookup: CDR1 LGHDT, CDR2 YNNKEL (reference sequence). V was clipped by 4 bases and J by 2 bases; unmatched bases: 6. DNA of the CDR3: TGTGCCAGCAGCCGACCGGGACAGGGCCCCTACGAGCAGTACTTC. Encoded protein: CASSRPGQGPYEQYF.

The sample holds one count of this clonotype. This chain connects TRBV20-1 to TRBJ1-5; 11 nucleotides agree with TRBD1. V shed 5 bases, J shed 3 bases, and the junction held 9 bases outside the gene matches. CDR1 is DFQATT and CDR2 is SNEGSKA in the germline V gene (reference sequence). The CDR3 has 16 amino acids. The CDR3 coding sequence is TGCAGTGCTTCGGACAGGGGGCACACTCCCAATCAGCCCCAGCATTTT. Its protein is CSASDRGHTPNQPQHF.

This clonotype was counted only a few times. This rearrangement joins TRBV10-1 to TRBJ2-3; no clear D. The CDR3 contains 14 residues. V was clipped by 0 bases and J by 4 bases, with 8 bases between them. Looked up from germline, CDR1 is WNHNN and CDR2 is SYGVQD (reference sequence). The CDR3 DNA reads TGCGCCAGCAGTGAGTCAGTCCAGTCAGATACGCAGTATTTT. Its translation is CASSESVQSDTQYF.

CDR3 amino acids: CSAGSGGDDEQYF. The CDR3 region has the DNA TGCAGTGCCGGATCTGGGGGAGACGACGAGCAGTACTTC. The V and J genes are TRBV20-1 and TRBJ2-5; D is perhaps TRBD1 or TRBD2 (5 bases each). The end of the DNA is better explained by TRBJ2-7, so the J call may be wrong. Germline CDR1 reads DFQATT; CDR2 reads SNEGSKA (reference sequence). This CDR3 is built from 13 residues.

The chain has TRBV2 and TRBJ2-3, with TRBD2 matching over 10 bases. The V gene's germline CDR1 is SNHLY and CDR2 FYNNEI. The trim removed 6 bases at V and 5 bases at J, leaving 11 bases unmatched. The CDR3 runs to 16 residues. CDR3 region: CASSLGLAGELDTQYF. CDR3 DNA: TGTGCCAGCAGCCTAGGCCTAGCGGGAGAACTAGATACGCAGTATTTT.

This clonotype was seen many times. The V and J genes are TRBV6-5 and TRBJ2-1, with 10 bases aligning to TRBD2. CDR1 is MNHEY and CDR2 is SVGAGI in the germline V gene. Trimming took 6 bases from V and 5 from J; bases not matched to a gene: 7. The CDR3 is made up of 15 amino acids. CDR3 sequence: CASRSPGLANNEQFF. Here the CDR3 DNA reads TGTGCCAGCAGGTCCCCGGGACTAGCGAACAATGAGCAGTTCTTC.

A single count supports this clonotype. The chain combines TRBV6-6 with TRBJ2-5, with 9 bases that match TRBD2. The J call could be wrong; TRBJ2-7 is a better fit for the DNA end. Germline CDR1 is MNHNY and CDR2 is SVGAGI (reference sequence). The CDR3 consists of 15 residues. The CDR3 DNA sequence: TGTGCCAGCCTGACCTCTAGCGGGAAGTCCTACGAGCAGTACTTC. It is translated as CASLTSSGKSYEQYF.

This chain uses TRBV5-1 with TRBJ2-7, with no clear D. CDR3 size: 14 residues. In germline, CDR1 is SGHRS, CDR2 YFSETQ. The germline V and J ends were trimmed by 0 bases and 9 bases, with 16 bases remaining between them. CDR3 DNA: TGCGCCAGCAGCTTGGCCGGAGACTTTCATGCGCAGTACTTC. Its translation is CASSLAGDFHAQYF. Using reference TRBV5-1 and TRBJ2-7 for the parts outside the CDR3, the full variable domain is KAGVTQTPRYLIKTRGQQVTLSCSPISGHRSVSWYQQTPGQGLQFLFEYFSETQRNKGNFPGRFSGRQFSNSRSEMNVSTLELGDSALYLCASSLAGDFHAQYFGPGTRLTVT.